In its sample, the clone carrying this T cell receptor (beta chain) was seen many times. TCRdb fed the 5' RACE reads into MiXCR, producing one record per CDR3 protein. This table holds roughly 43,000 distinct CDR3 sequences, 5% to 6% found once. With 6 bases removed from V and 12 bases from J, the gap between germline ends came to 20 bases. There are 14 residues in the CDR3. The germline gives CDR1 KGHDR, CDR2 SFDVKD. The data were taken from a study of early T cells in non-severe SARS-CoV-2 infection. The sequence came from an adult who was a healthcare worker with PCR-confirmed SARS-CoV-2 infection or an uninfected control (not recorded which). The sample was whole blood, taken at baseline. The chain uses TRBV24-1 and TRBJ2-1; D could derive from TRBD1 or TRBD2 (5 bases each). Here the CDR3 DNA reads TGTGCCACCAGTCCGGGACGTGGACAAGGAAGGCAGTTCTTC. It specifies CATSPGRGQGRQFF.